The clone carrying this TCR beta chain was observed many times. What it recognizes is unknown. TCRdb analysed the RT-PCR reads with MiXCR anew, one entry per CDR3 protein. The sample includes around 480,000 distinct CDR3 sequences, approximately 11% seen only once; the top ten take about 12%. The entry originates in a study of response to subunit inactivated influenza vaccine. CDR1 is LGHNA, CDR2 YSLEER, per germline. Trimming cost V 1 base and J 5 bases; bases outside gene matches: 7. The length of the CDR3 is 16 residues. Whole-study results and caveats: Authors suggested each seasonal flu vaccination may recruit only limited numbers of new T cells.

The sample was PBMCs from blood, taken roughly 45 days after vaccination. This TCR came from a man aged 50-60 years who received an inactivated influenza vaccine. The chain carries TRBV4-3 and TRBJ1-2, with 10 bases lining up with TRBD1. In DNA, the CDR3 is TGCGCCAGCAGCCAAGGGATCGGGACAGGGGTTTATGGCTACACCTTC. Translating gives CASSQGIGTGVYGYTF.